This TCR beta chain is from a study of naive and memory T cell subsets. After the first PCR, alpha and beta chain libraries were processed separately. Cells stained for CD3, CD4, CD8, CD45RA and CD27 were sorted into four subsets. The table lists this clonotype with many counts. The antigen remains undetermined. Relative to the germline gene, one junction end is altered; a read error may explain this. The beta constant-region primer was an equimolar mix of two oligonucleotides covering TRBC1 and TRBC2. The ligated cDNA underwent four PCR rounds using SP2 and nested alpha and beta constant-region primers. One entry per CDR3 protein, called by TCRdb with MiXCR from the UMI-ligation and nested PCR reads. The sample shows some 110,000 distinct CDR3 sequences, approximately 14% of them seen only once. The CDR3 has 16 amino acids. Looked up from germline, CDR1 is MNHEY and CDR2 is SMNVEV (reference sequence).

Study-wide findings and caveats: A few larger clonotypes appeared in naive repertoires, especially CD8, possibly memory cells re-expressing CD45RA. Gini index rose across naive, CM, EM and EMRA in CD4 and CD8. Over 95% of naive TCR sequences appeared only once after error correction, unlike memory subsets.

The TCR comes from a human donor in good health. Sequencing was carried out using naive CD8+ T cells from blood. The rearrangement links TRBV27 to TRBJ2-3; possibly TRBD1 for D (5 bases). The CDR3 nucleotides are TGTGCCAGCAGTTTCAGTGCAGGGATTGGCACAGACACGCAGTATTTT. The encoded protein is CASSFSAGIGTDTQYF.